A selection of T cell receptor beta chains follows, all from one sample in a study of blood T cell repertoires in COVID-19. Clones were sequenced by immunoSEQ multiplex PCR, and TCRdb holds only the in-frame ones, with some missing. Of under 250,000 clones in the sample, around 90% are singletons; the top ten hold 0.82%. The sequencing input was peripheral blood. The receptors originated from a man aged 55-75 years with COVID-19, enrolled during active disease. Each CDR3 is given without its conserved first and last residue. Size tells how often a clone was seen (once, few, many) or the class of an expanded clone, and some rows leave it out.

J gene | V gene | clone size | CDR3 protein
TRBJ1-6 | TRBV28 | NA | ASSSSGTGVSPLH
TRBJ2-2 | TRBV9 | few | ASSVDYHTGELF
TRBJ2-4 | TRBV7-6 | NA | ASSLAPWTSGRRGKNIQY
TRBJ1-2 | TRBV5-6 | NA | ASRPGQNIGYGYT
TRBJ1-2 | TRBV19 | NA | ASSNREYGYT
TRBJ2-7 | TRBV4-1 | NA | ASSQDPSGGFFYEQY
TRBJ2-1 | TRBV10-3 | NA | AISETSNEQF
TRBJ2-7 | TRBV19 | NA | ASSVDRG
TRBJ1-6 | TRBV25-1 | few | ASSTTRYDSPLH
TRBJ1-6 | TRBV18 | NA | ASSSMGTGDVRRGSPLH
TRBJ1-1 | TRBV30 | NA | AWSKAGGTEAF
TRBJ2-2 | TRBV29-1 | NA | SGAQPNTGELF
TRBJ2-3 | TRBV27 | NA | ASRRGSTDTQY
TRBJ1-3 | TRBV13 | NA | ASSGPQGTGGTGNTIY
TRBJ2-7 | TRBV18 | NA | ASSPQHPTGEQY
TRBJ2-7 | TRBV11-2 | NA | ASSLVRGSYEQY
TRBJ1-1 | TRBV10-3 | NA | AISESPEASEAF